This TCR beta chain derives from a study of blood T cell repertoires in COVID-19. Study background: COVID-19 samples collected from the United States, Italy and Spain covered acute and convalescent phases. T cells, B-cell-depleted T cells, or PBMCs supplied cDNA or gDNA.

Method: immunoSEQ multiplex PCR; TCRdb's copy keeps in-frame clones and lacks some. The sample shows some 220,000 clones, 75% to 85% of them seen only once. Patients at the Seattle site were enrolled during active infection and followed longitudinally. V was clipped by 3 bases and J by 1 base, with 4 bases between them. Germline CDR1 and CDR2: SGHTA and FQGTGA. The CDR3 consists of 14 residues. Only one count was recorded for this clone. Input material: peripheral blood. This chain joins TRBV7-3 and TRBJ2-6; D gene unclear. The sequence came from a woman in her seventies with COVID-19, enrolled during active disease. This chain's CDR3 is CASSFGSGANVLTF. The CDR3 region has the DNA TGTGCCAGCAGCTTCGGGTCTGGGGCCAACGTCCTGACTTTC.